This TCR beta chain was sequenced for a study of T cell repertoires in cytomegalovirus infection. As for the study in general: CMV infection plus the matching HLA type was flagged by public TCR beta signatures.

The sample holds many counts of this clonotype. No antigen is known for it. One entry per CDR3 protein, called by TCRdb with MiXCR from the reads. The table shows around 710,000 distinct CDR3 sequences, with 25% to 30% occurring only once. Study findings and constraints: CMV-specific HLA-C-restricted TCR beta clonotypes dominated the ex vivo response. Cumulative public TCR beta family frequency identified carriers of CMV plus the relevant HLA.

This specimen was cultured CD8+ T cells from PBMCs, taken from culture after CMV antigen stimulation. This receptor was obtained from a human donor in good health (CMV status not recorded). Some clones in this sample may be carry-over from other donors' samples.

CDR3 coding DNA: TGTGCCAGCAGTTACGAAATTGAACATTGGAATATGGATGGCTACACCTTC. Translated, it gives CASSYEIEHWNMDGYTF. The J gene is TRBJ1-2, the V gene TRBV6-2 or TRBV6-3; D is unclear. Trimming left V 2 bases short and J 6 bases short, with 22 bases between. CDR3 length: 17 residues. Germline lookup yields CDR1 MNHEY and CDR2 SVGEGT.